The source of this TCR beta chain is a study of identical twins. Study results and limitations: A cross-sectional statistical analysis, not follow-up of the same donors, supported the conclusions. Invariant cells of the MAIT and iNKT types might have partly distorted the zero-insertion analyses.

Trimming removed 3 bases at V and 6 bases at J, with 15 bases between. CDR3 size: 15 residues. Comment on this clonotype: Its target is unknown.

TCRdb processed the 5' RACE reads anew with MiXCR; each CDR3 protein has one entry. The table records 450,000 or so distinct CDR3 sequences, roughly an eighth of them present only once. These data were likewise used in another study, on yellow fever vaccine responses in identical twins.

Sequencing input: CD4+ T cells sorted from blood. The gene calls are TRBV12-3 or TRBV12-4 and TRBJ1-5, with TRBD1 as a possible D gene (6 bases). This TCR was sampled from a woman younger than 35 in good health. The CDR3 nucleotides are TGTGCCAGCAGTTTGGGGCAGGGGCTGACTCAGCCCCAGCATTTT. It yields the protein CASSLGQGLTQPQHF.